Each of the 15 T cell receptor beta chains below was sequenced from the same sample in a study of T-cell reconstitution after alpha-beta-depleted transplantation in children (dated by TCRdb to 2016 to 2017). The library was generated by PCR. Sequenced using an Illumina HiSeq 2500. To normalize quantification of the TCRbeta repertoire, the TCR libraries were built with molecular barcoding that relied on unique molecular identifiers. TCRdb redid the processing of the public reads, applying fastp at Q25 and MiXCR, and retained in-frame beta chains. Duplicate CDR3 protein sequences are folded into a single record with the most common DNA and genes. This sample holds approximately 1,000,000 distinct CDR3 sequences; under 30% were observed only once. Roughly 30% of the sample goes to the ten largest clones. The label giving this sample's treatment or condition can be read as: allogeneic hematopoietic cell transplantation with graft depleted of TCRalphabeta T cells and CD19 B cells.

This sample comprised PBMCs, mostly from graft donor cells, obtained 360 days after TCRalphabeta/CD19-depleted stem cell transplant. The receptor set was obtained from a boy younger than two who had a stem cell transplant for SCID, so the T cells may come from the graft donor.

This clonotype occurred a few times. This chain links TRBV6-5 with TRBJ1-5; TRBD1 might be the D (5 bases). The length of the CDR3 is 15 residues. From germline, CDR1 is MNHEY and CDR2 SVGAGI. V was trimmed by 2 bases and J by 3 bases, leaving 11 bases between them. CDR3 amino acids: CASSYEVGHNQPQHF. DNA for the CDR3: TGTGCCAGCAGTTACGAAGTGGGGCACAATCAGCCCCAGCATTTT.

The V gene is TRBV29-1, the J gene TRBJ2-5; a possible D gene is TRBD1 (6 bases). Germline V gene lookup returns CDR1 SQVTM and CDR2 ANQGSEA. The CDR3 totals 14 residues. The V and J ends lost 3 bases and 1 base respectively, with 12 bases between them. DNA for the CDR3: TGCAGCGTTGAGGTAACAGGGACCCAAGAGACCCAGTACTTC. As protein: CSVEVTGTQETQYF.

This clonotype was observed a few times. The gene calls are TRBV29-1 and TRBJ1-1; D is uncertain. The CDR3 runs to 11 residues. From germline, CDR1 is SQVTM and CDR2 ANQGSEA. V shed 3 bases and J shed 5 bases, with 7 bases lying between them. CDR3 region: CSVEWGTEAFF. The CDR3 DNA follows: TGCAGCGTTGAGTGGGGAACTGAAGCTTTCTTT. Full variable domain (remainder filled in from reference TRBV29-1 and TRBJ1-1): SAVISQKPSRDICQRGTSLTIQCQVDSQVTMMFWYRQQPGQSLTLIATANQGSEATYESGFVIDKFPISRPNLTFSTLTVSNMSPEDSSIYLCSVEWGTEAFFGQGTRLTVV.

The chain uses TRBV20-1 and TRBJ2-5, with 8 bases fitting TRBD2. This CDR3 contains 14 residues. Looked up from germline, CDR1 is DFQATT and CDR2 is SNEGSKA (reference sequence). V gave up 2 bases and J gave up 4 bases; unmatched junction bases: 6. CDR3 residues: CSARRGLAGETQYF. DNA of the CDR3: TGCAGTGCTAGACGAGGACTAGCAGGAGAGACCCAGTACTTC.

This sequence joins TRBV10-3 and TRBJ2-7; no reliable D call. Trimming shortened V by 0 bases and J by 6 bases, and 6 bases separated the two germline ends. CDR3 size: 12 residues. The V gene's germline CDR1 is ENHRY and CDR2 SYGVKD. The CDR3 loop is CAISESGFEQYF. CDR3 sequence (DNA): TGTGCCATCAGTGAGTCGGGGTTCGAGCAGTACTTC.

V gene TRBV10-3 combines with J gene TRBJ2-2; no reliable D call. The CDR3 is made up of 14 amino acids. Germline CDR1 reads ENHRY; CDR2 reads SYGVKD. V dropped 1 base and J dropped 1 base, with 4 bases sitting between them. CDR3 nucleotide sequence: TGTGCCATCAGTGAGTACGGGAACACCGGGGAGCTGTTTTTT. Protein: CAISEYGNTGELFF.

This chain joins TRBV7-3 and TRBJ2-3; 12 bases are a match to TRBD2. Germline values: CDR1 SGHTA, CDR2 FQGTGA. Trimming took 0 bases from V and 4 from J; bases not matched to a gene: 8. The CDR3 is 18 amino acids. CDR3 bases: TGTGCCAGCAGCTTAACGGGGCTAGCGGGGGGGCCTCCAGATACGCAGTATTTT. Protein product: CASSLTGLAGGPPDTQYF.

V and J are TRBV5-6 and TRBJ1-2, with 8 bases aligning to TRBD1. The CDR3 extends over 15 amino acids. With V trimmed by 4 bases and J by 0 bases, 5 bases remained unmatched. The germline V gene encodes CDR1 SGHDT and CDR2 YYEEEE. The CDR3 here is CASSVQGAPNYGYTF. For the CDR3, the DNA is TGTGCCAGCAGCGTCCAGGGGGCCCCTAACTATGGCTACACCTTC.

This sequence joins TRBV29-1 and TRBJ1-1, with 8 bases that match TRBD1. The germline gives CDR1 SQVTM, CDR2 ANQGSEA. After removal of 5 bases from V and 1 base from J, the junction contained 3 bases not matched to a gene. The length of the CDR3 is 13 residues. CDR3 in DNA: TGCAGCGTTTACAGGGGGGGGAACACTGAAGCTTTCTTT. It translates to CSVYRGGNTEAFF.

The chain employs TRBV5-6 and TRBJ2-4; 15 nucleotides align to TRBD2. Germline V CDR1 and CDR2: SGHDT, YYEEEE. CDR3 length: 16 residues. J was trimmed by 6 bases and V by 2 bases; bases with no gene match: 3. CDR3 sequence: CASSFRTSGGGNIQYF. The CDR3 nucleotides read TGTGCCAGCAGCTTCCGGACTAGCGGGGGGGGAAACATTCAGTACTTC.

This clonotype was picked up a small number of times. The chain is built from TRBV14 and TRBJ2-1, with TRBD2 identical over 12 bases. From germline, CDR1 is SGHDN and CDR2 FVKESK. The CDR3 spans 16 residues. V lost 2 bases and J lost 7; bases outside the gene matches: 6. CDR3 DNA sequence: TGTGCCAGCAGCCAACTAGCGGGGGGGTTATTGAATGAGCAGTTCTTC. Amino acid sequence: CASSQLAGGLLNEQFF.

This clonotype has ten or more counts. V usage is TRBV20-1 and J usage is TRBJ2-1, with TRBD1 matching 9 bases. The CDR3 covers 15 residues. Trimming at V came to 0 bases and at J to 7 bases, leaving 7 bases not matched to a gene. The germline V gene has CDR1 DFQATT and CDR2 SNEGSKA (reference sequence). The CDR3 sequence is CSARDDRGKVNEQFF. CDR3 bases: TGCAGTGCTAGAGATGACAGGGGGAAGGTGAATGAGCAGTTCTTC.

This clonotype showed up just a few times. The J gene is TRBJ1-2, the V gene TRBV6-5, with D perhaps TRBD1 (5 bases). V shed 6 bases and J shed 2 bases, with 13 bases lying between them. Germline CDR1 is MNHEY and CDR2 is SVGAGI. The CDR3 has 14 residues. CDR3 DNA sequence: TGTGCCAGCAGCCCCGGGGCAAAGAACTATGGCTACACCTTC. Its protein product is CASSPGAKNYGYTF.

This clonotype was counted a few times. The gene calls are TRBV4-2 and TRBJ1-5; D gene unclear. The CDR3 loop spans 15 amino acids. Trimming stripped 0 bases from V and 3 bases from J, with 9 bases between. Per the germline V gene, CDR1 is LGHNA and CDR2 is YNFKEQ. This CDR3 is CASSQEEEHNQPQHF. The CDR3 coding sequence is TGTGCCAGCAGCCAAGAGGAGGAGCACAATCAGCCCCAGCATTTT.

In this sample, this clonotype turned up a few times. This chain uses TRBV10-2 with TRBJ2-5, with D maybe TRBD2 (5 bases). Germline V gene lookup returns CDR1 WSHSY and CDR2 SAAADI. The CDR3 has 14 amino acids. V lost 6 bases and J lost 5, with 16 bases in between. CDR3: CASRRNSGGETQYF. The DNA of the CDR3 is TGCGCCAGCAGGAGGAACTCCGGAGGCGAGACCCAGTACTTC.